The entry below describes one TCR beta chain. What it binds is not known. This table comes from immunoSEQ multiplex PCR, and its TCRdb copy is limited to in-frame clones, with some not included. Altogether more than 300,000 clones are present, 85% being singletons, with the ten largest covering 2.1%. The sample's treatment: around 19 received Ad26.COV2.S at low or high dose, single or two shots; roughly 5 received placebo; per-sample allocation not given. The investigators took samples on day 63 after the first vaccine or placebo injection. This specimen belongs to a study of Ad26.COV2.S vaccination and SARS-CoV-2 variants. Study-level points and caveats: Participants given vaccine showed non-spike TCR breadth similar to that of placebo recipients.

The clonotype was recovered from a person between 18 and 65 years old who received the Ad26.COV2.S COVID-19 vaccine or a placebo. The sequences come from peripheral blood, collected in a trial of Ad26.COV2.S vaccine versus placebo.

The CDR3: CATSEDAYNEQFF. The CDR3 region has the DNA TGTGCCACCAGTGAGGACGCCTACAATGAGCAGTTCTTC. The rearrangement links TRBV24-1 to TRBJ2-1; D is uncertain. The CDR3 is made up of 13 amino acids. Per germline, CDR1 KGHDR and CDR2 SFDVKD. The V end was cut by 4 bases, the J end by 2 bases, with 5 bases between.